This T cell receptor (beta chain) was profiled in a study of T cell clonality in common variable immunodeficiency. Study findings and constraints: Repertoire-complication correlations in CVID were limited by patient heterogeneity. Reportedly, TCR beta sequences from common variable immunodeficiency showed fewer deletions and N-nucleotide insertions.

Profiling relied on immunoSEQ multiplex PCR, and the TCRdb table lists in-frame clones only, not all of them. The sample holds about 35,000 clones, and no clone turns up only once. In this sample, this clone is medium-sized. The antigen remains undetermined. The read finishes 3 residues shy of the CDR3 end, and the germline J gene is used to complete it. V was shortened by 7 bases and J by 5 bases, with 17 bases between the two germline ends. The CDR3 length is 14 residues. The V gene's germline CDR1 is SQVTM and CDR2 ANQGSEA. Blood came from CVID subjects not ill and not taking immunomodulatory or immunosuppressive medication.

The source material was peripheral blood mononuclear cells. The V and J genes are TRBV29-1 and TRBJ2-2; perhaps TRBD2 as D (5 bases). This TCR came from a human donor with common variable immunodeficiency. The CDR3 protein is CSALGGSRTGELFF. CDR3 bases read: TGCAGCGCCCTGGGCGGGTCGAGGACCGGGGAG.